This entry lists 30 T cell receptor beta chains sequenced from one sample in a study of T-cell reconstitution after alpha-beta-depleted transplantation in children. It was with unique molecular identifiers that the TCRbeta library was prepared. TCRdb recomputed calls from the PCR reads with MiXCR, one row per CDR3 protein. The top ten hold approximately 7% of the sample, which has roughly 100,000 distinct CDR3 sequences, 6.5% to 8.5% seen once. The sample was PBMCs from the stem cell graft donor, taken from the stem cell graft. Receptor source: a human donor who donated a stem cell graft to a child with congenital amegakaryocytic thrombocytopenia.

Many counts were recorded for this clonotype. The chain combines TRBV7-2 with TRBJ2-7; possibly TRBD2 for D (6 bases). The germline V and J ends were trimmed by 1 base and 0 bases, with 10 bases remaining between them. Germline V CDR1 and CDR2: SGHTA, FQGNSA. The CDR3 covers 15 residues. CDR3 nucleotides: TGTGCCAGCAGCTTAGGTGCGACTAGCTCCTACGAGCAGTACTTC. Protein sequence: CASSLGATSSYEQYF.

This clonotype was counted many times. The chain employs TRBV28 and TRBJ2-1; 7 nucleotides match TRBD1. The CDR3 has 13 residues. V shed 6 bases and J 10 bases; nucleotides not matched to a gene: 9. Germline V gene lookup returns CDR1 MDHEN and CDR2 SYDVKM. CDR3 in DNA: TGTGCCAGCAGCAACAGGGGACCCCCGGAGCAGTTCTTC. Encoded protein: CASSNRGPPEQFF.

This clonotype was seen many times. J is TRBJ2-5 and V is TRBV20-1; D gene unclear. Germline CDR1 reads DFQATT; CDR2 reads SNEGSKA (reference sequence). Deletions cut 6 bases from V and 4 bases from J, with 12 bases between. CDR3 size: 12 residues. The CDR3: CSADDRLETQYF. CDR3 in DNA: TGCAGTGCCGATGATCGCCTAGAGACCCAGTACTTC.

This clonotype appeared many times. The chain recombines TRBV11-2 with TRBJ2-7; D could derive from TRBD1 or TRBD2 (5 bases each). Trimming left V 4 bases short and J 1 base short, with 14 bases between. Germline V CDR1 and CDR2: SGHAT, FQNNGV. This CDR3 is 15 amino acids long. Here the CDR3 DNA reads TGTGCCAGCAGCTCCCGATGGGACGGTTCCTACGAGCAGTACTTC. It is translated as CASSSRWDGSYEQYF.

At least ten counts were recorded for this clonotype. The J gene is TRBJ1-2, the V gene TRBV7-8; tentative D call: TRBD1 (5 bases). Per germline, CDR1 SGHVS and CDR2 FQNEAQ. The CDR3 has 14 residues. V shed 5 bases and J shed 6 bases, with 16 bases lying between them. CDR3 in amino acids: CASSIGARGHGYTF. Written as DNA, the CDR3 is TGTGCCAGCAGCATAGGGGCAAGGGGTCATGGCTACACCTTC.

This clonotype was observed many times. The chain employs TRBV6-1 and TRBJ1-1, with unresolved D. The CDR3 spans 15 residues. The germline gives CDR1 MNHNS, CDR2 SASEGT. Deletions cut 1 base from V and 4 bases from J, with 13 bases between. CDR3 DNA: TGTGCCAGCAGTGAAGTAGGAGGGTCCGTCACTGAAGCTTTCTTT. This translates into CASSEVGGSVTEAFF.

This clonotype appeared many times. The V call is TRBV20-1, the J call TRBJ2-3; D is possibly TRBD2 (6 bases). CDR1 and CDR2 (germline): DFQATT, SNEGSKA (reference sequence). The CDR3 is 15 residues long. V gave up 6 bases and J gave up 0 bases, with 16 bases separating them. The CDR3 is CSARRAMRSTDTQYF. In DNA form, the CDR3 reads TGCAGTGCCAGGAGGGCTATGCGGAGCACAGATACGCAGTATTTT.

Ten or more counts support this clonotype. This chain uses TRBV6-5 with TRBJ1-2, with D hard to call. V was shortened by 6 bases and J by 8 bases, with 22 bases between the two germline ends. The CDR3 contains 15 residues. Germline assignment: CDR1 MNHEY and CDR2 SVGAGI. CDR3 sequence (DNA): TGTGCCAGCAGCCGGGCAGCCATAAATCTGGGGGGCTACACCTTC. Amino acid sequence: CASSRAAINLGGYTF.

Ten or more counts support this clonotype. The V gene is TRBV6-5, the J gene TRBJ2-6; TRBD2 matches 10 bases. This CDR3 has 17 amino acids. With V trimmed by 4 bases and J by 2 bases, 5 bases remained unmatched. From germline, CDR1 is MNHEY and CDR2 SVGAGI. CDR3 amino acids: CASSLASGSPGANVLTF. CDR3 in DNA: TGTGCCAGCAGTTTGGCTAGCGGGAGCCCTGGGGCCAACGTCCTGACTTTC.

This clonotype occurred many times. CDR3: CSARFNYEQYF. The CDR3 DNA is TGCAGTGCTAGGTTCAACTACGAGCAGTACTTC. V usage is TRBV20-1 and J usage is TRBJ2-7, with D unresolved. V dropped 3 bases and J dropped 3 bases, with 6 bases sitting between them. The CDR3 extends over 11 amino acids. Germline loops: CDR1 DFQATT, CDR2 SNEGSKA (reference sequence).

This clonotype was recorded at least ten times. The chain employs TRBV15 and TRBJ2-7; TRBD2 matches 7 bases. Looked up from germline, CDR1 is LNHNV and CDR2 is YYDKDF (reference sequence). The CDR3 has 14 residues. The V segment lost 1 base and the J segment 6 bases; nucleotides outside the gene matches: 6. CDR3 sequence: CATSRVSRETEQYF. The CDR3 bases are TGTGCCACCAGCAGAGTGTCGCGGGAGACCGAGCAGTACTTC.

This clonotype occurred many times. The CDR3 sequence: CASSLTVFRGPSGNTIYF. In DNA, the CDR3 is TGCGCCAGCAGCTTGACGGTATTTCGGGGGCCAAGCGGAAACACCATATATTTT. V usage is TRBV5-1 and J usage is TRBJ1-3, with TRBD1 as a possible D gene (6 bases). V gave up 1 base and J gave up 4 bases, with 21 bases separating them. Per the germline V gene, CDR1 is SGHRS and CDR2 is YFSETQ. This CDR3 contains 18 residues.

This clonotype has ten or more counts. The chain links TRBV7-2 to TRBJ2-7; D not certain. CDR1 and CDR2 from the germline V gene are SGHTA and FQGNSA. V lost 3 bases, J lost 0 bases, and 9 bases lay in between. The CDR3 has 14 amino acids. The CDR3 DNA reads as TGTGCCAGCAGCTTTGGGCAGCCCTCCTACGAGCAGTACTTC. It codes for CASSFGQPSYEQYF.

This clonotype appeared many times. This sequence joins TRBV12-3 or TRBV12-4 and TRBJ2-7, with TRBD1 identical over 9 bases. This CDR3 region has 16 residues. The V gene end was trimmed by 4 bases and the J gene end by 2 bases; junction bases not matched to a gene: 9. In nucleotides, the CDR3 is TGTGCCAGCAGTTCTAGACAGGGGGTTCTTACCTACGAGCAGTACTTC. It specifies CASSSRQGVLTYEQYF.

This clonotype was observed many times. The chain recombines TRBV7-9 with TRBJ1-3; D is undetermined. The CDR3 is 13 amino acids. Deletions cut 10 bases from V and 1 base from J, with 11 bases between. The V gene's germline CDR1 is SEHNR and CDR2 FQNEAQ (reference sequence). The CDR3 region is CANSPGSGNTIYF. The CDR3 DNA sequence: TGTGCCAATTCGCCAGGATCTGGAAACACCATATATTTT. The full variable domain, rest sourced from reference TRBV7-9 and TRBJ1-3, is DTGVSQNPRHKITKRGQNVTFRCDPISEHNRLYWYRQTLGQGPEFLTYFQNEAQLEKSRLLSDRFSAERPKGSFSTLEIQRTEQGDSAMYLCANSPGSGNTIYFGEGSWLTVV.

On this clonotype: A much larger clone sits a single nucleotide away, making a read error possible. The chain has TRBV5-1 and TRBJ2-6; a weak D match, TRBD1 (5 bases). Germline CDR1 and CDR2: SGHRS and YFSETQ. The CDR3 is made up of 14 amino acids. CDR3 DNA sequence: TGCGCCAGCAGCGAAGGATCTGGGGCCAACGGCCTGACTTTC. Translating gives CASSEGSGANGLTF.

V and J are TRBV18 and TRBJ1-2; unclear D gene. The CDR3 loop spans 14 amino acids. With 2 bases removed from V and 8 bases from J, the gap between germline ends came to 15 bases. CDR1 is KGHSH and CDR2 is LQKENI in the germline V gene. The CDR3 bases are TGTGCCAGCTCACCAACGTCCGGGATCTCGGGCTACACCTTC. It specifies CASSPTSGISGYTF. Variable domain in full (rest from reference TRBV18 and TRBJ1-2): NAGVMQNPRHLVRRRGQEARLRCSPMKGHSHVYWYRQLPEEGLKFMVYLQKENIIDESGMPKERFSAEFPKEGPSILRIQQVVRGDSAAYFCASSPTSGISGYTFGSGTRLTVV.

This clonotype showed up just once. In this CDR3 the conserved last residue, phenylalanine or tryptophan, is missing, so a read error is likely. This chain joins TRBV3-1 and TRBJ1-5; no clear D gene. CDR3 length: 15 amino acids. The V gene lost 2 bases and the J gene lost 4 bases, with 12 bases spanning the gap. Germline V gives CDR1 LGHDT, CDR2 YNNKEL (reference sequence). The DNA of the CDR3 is TGTGCCAGCAGCCAAAACCCGGGAGCAAATCAGCCCCAGCATTCT. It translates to CASSQNPGANQPQHS.

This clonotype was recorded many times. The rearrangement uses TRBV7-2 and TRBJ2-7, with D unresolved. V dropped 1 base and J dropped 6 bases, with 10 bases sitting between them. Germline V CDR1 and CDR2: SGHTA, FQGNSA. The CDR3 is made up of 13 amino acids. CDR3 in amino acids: CASSLEVGAEQYF. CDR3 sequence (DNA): TGTGCCAGCAGCTTAGAAGTGGGTGCCGAGCAGTACTTC.

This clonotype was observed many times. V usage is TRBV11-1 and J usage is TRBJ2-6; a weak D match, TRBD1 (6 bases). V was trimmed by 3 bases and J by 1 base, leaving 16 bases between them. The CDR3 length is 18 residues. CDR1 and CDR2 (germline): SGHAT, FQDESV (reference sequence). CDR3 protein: CASSFRGLRVSGANVLTF. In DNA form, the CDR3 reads TGTGCCAGCAGCTTCAGGGGCCTTCGGGTTTCTGGGGCCAACGTCCTGACTTTC.

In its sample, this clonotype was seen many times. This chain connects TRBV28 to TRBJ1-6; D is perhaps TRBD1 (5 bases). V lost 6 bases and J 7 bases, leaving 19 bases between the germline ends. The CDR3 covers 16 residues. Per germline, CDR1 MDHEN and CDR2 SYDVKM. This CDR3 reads CASSRPGTPPNSPLHF. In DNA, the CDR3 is TGTGCCAGCAGCCGCCCCGGGACGCCACCGAATTCACCCCTCCACTTT.

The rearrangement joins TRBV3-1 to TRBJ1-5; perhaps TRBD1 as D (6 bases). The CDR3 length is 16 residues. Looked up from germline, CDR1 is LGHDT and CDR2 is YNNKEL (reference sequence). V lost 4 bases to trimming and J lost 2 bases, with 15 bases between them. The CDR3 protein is CASSRQGEGGNQPQHF. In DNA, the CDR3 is TGTGCCAGCAGCCGGCAGGGAGAGGGGGGCAATCAGCCCCAGCATTTT.

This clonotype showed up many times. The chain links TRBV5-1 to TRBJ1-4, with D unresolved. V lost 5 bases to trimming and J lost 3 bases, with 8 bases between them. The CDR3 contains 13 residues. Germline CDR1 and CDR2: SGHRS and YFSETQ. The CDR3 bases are TGCGCCAGCAGGGAAACAGCTAATGAAAAACTGTTTTTT. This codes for CASRETANEKLFF.

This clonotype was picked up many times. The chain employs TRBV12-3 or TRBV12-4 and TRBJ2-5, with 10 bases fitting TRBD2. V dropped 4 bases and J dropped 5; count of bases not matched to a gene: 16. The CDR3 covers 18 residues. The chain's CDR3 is CASSSQTSGSDKTETQYF. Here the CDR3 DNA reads TGTGCCAGCAGTTCCCAGACTAGCGGGTCTGATAAAACGGAGACCCAGTACTTC.

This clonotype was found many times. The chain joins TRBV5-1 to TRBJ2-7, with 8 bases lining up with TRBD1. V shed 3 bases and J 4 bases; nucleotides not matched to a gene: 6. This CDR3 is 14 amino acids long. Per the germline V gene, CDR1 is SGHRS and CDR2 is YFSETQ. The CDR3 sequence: CASSWGTGSYEQYF. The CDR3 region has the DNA TGCGCCAGCAGCTGGGGGACAGGTAGTTACGAGCAGTACTTC.

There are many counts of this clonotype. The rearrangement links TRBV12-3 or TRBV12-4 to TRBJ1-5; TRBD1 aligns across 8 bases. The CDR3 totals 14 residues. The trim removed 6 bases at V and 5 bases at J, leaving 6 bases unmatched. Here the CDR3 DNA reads TGTGCCAGCAGGAACGACAGGGGCTATCAGCCCCAGCATTTT. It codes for CASRNDRGYQPQHF.

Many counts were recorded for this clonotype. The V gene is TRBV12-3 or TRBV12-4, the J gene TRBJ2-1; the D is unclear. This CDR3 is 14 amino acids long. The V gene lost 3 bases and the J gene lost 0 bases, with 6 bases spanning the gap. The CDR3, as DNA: TGTGCCAGCAGTTTGCCCAACTCCTACAATGAGCAGTTCTTC. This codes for CASSLPNSYNEQFF.

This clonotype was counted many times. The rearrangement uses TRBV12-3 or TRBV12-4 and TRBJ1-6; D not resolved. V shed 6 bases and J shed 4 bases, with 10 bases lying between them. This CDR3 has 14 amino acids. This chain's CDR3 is CASSRPGYNSPLHF. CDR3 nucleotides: TGTGCCAGCAGCCGGCCGGGATATAATTCACCCCTCCACTTT.

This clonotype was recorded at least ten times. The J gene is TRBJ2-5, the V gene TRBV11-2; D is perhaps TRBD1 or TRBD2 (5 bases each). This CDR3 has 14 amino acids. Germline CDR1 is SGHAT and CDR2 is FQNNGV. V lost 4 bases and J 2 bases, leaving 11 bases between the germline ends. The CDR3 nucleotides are TGTGCCAGCAGCTGGGGGTCAGGACAAGAGACCCAGTACTTC. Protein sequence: CASSWGSGQETQYF.

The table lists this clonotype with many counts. The CDR3 DNA follows: TGTGCCAGCAGAGCTACAGGGGGCGGAATGGTCAAAAACATTCAGTACTTC. Translating gives CASRATGGGMVKNIQYF. The chain couples TRBV6-1 to TRBJ2-4; TRBD1 agrees at 9 bases. Trimming removed 6 bases from V and 3 bases from J; junction bases left unmatched: 12. This CDR3 has 17 amino acids. Germline lookup yields CDR1 MNHNS and CDR2 SASEGT.